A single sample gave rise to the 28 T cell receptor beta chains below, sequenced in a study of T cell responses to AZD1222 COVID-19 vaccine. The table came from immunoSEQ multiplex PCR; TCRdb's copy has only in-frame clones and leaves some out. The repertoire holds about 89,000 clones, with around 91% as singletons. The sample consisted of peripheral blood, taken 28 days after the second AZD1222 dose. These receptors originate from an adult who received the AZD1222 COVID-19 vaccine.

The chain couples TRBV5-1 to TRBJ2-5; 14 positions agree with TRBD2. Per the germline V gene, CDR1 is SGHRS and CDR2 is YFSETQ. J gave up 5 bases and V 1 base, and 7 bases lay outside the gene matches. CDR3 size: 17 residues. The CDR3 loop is CASSLRGLAGDSETQYF. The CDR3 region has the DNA TGCGCCAGCAGCTTGAGGGGACTAGCGGGGGACTCGGAGACCCAGTACTTC.

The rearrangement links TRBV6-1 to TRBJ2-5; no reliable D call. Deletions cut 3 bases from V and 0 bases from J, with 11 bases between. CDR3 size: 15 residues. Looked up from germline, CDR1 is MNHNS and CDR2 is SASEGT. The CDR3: CASSDALDHQETQYF. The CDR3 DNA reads TGTGCCAGCAGTGACGCTCTGGACCACCAAGAGACCCAGTACTTC.

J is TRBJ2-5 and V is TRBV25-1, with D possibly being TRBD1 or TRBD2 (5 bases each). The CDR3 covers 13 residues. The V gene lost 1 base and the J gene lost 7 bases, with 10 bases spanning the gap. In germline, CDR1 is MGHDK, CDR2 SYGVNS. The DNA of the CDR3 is TGTGCCAGCAGTGAATCGGGGCGCGGGACCCAGTACTTC. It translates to CASSESGRGTQYF.

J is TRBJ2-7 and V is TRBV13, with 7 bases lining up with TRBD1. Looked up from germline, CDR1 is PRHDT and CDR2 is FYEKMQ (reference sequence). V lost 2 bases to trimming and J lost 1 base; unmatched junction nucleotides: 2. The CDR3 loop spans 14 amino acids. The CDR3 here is CASSLPGGSYEQYF. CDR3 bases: TGTGCCAGCAGCTTACCAGGGGGTTCCTACGAGCAGTACTTC. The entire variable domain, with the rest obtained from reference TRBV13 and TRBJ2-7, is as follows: AAGVIQSPRHLIKEKRETATLKCYPIPRHDTVYWYQQGPGQDPQFLISFYEKMQSDKGSIPDRFSAQQFSDYHSELNMSSLELGDSALYFCASSLPGGSYEQYFGPGTRLTVT.

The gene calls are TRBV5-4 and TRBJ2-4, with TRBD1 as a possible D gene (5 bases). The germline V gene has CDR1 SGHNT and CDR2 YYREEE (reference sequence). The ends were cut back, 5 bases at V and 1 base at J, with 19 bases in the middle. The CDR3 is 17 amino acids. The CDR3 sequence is CASSFTIRTFAKNIQYF. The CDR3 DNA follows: TGTGCCAGCAGTTTTACGATACGGACATTTGCCAAAAACATTCAGTACTTC.

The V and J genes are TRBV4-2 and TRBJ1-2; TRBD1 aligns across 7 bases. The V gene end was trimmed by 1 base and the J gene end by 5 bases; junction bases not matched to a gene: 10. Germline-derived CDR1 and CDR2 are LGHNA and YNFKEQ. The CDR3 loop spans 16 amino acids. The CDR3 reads CASSQGGTEFGYGYTF. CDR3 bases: TGTGCCAGCAGCCAAGGTGGGACAGAATTTGGGTATGGCTACACCTTC.

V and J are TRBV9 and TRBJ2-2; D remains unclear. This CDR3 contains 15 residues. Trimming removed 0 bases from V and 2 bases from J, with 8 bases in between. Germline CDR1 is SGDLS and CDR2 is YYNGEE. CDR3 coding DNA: TGTGCCAGCAGCGTAGAACTGGGTAACACCGGGGAGCTGTTTTTT. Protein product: CASSVELGNTGELFF.

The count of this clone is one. CDR3 protein: CASSGFIGTNEKLFF. Written as DNA, the CDR3 is TGTGCCAGCAGCGGGTTCATTGGAACTAATGAAAAACTGTTTTTT. The V gene is TRBV5-5, the J gene TRBJ1-4; D remains ambiguous. The CDR3 is 15 amino acids. Germline values: CDR1 SGHKS, CDR2 YYEKEE (reference sequence). Trimming left V 4 bases short and J 1 base short, with 11 bases between.

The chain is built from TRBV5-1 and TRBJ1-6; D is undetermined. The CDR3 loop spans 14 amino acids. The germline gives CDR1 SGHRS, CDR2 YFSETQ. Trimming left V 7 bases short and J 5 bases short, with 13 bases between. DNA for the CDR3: TGCGCCAGCTCTAGGTCGGGAGATAATTCACCCCTCCACTTT. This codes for CASSRSGDNSPLHF.

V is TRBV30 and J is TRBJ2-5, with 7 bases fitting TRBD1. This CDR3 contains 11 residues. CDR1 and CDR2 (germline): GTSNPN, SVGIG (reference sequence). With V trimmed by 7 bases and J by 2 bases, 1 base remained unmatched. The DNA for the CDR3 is TGTGCCTTCAGGGGGCAAGAGACCCAGTACTTC. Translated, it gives CAFRGQETQYF.

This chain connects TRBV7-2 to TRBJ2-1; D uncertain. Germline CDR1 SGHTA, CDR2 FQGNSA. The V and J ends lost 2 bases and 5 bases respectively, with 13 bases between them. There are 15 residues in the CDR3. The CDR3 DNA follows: TGTGCCAGCAGCTTAATTGAAGGAGCCAACAATGAGCAGTTCTTC. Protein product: CASSLIEGANNEQFF.

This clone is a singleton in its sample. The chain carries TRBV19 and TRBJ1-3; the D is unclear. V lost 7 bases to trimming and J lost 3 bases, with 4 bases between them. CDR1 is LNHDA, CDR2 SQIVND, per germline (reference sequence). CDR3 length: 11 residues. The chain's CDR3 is CASMLGNTIYF. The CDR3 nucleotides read TGTGCCAGTATGCTTGGAAACACCATATATTTT. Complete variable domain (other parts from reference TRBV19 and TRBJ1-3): DGGITQSPKYLFRKEGQNVTLSCEQNLNHDAMYWYRQDPGQGLRLIYYSQIVNDFQKGDIAEGYSVSREKKESFPLTVTSAQKNPTAFYLCASMLGNTIYFGEGSWLTVV.

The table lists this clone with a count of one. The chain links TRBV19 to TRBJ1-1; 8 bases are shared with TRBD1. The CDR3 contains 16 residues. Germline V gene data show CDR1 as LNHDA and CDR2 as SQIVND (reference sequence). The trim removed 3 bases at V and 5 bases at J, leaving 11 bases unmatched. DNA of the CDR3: TGTGCCAGTAGTATTCCCCGAGGACAGGGCGGAACTGAAGCTTTCTTT. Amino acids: CASSIPRGQGGTEAFF.

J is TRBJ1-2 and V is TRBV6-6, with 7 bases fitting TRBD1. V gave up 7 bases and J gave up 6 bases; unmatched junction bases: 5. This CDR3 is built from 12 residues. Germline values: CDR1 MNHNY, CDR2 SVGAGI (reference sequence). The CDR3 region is CASIRQGDGYTF. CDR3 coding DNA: TGTGCCAGCATTCGACAGGGTGATGGCTACACCTTC.

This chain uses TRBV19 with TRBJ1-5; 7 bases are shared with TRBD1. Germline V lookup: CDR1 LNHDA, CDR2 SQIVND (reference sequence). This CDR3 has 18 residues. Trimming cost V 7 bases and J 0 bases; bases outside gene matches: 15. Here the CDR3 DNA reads TGTGCCAGTACCGTGGACAGGCGTAAGGCCTATAGCAATCAGCCCCAGCATTTT. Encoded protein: CASTVDRRKAYSNQPQHF.

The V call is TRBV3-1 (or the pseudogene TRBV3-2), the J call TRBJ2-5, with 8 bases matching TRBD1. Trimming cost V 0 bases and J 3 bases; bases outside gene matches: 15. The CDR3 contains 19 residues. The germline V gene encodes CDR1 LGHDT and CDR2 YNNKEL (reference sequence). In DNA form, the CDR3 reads TGTGCCAGCAGCCAAGAAATCCAAGGGACAGGTCCTAATAAAGAGACCCAGTACTTC. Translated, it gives CASSQEIQGTGPNKETQYF.

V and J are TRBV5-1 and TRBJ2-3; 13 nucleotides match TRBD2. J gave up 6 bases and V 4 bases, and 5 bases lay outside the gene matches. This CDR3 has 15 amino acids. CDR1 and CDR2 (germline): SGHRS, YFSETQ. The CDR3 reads CASSVTSGGADTQYF. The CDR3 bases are TGCGCCAGCAGCGTAACTAGCGGGGGGGCGGATACGCAGTATTTT.

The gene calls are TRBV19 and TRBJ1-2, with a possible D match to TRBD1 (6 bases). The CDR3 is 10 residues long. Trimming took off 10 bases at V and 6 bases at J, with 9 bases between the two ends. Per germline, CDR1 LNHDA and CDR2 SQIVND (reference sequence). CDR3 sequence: CATRDNGYTF. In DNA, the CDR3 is TGTGCCACCAGGGACAATGGCTACACCTTC.

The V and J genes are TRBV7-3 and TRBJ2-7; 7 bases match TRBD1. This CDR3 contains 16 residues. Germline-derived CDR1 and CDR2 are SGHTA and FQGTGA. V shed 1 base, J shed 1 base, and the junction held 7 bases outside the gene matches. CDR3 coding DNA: TGTGCCAGCAGCTTAAACGAAGGGACAGCTTCCTACGAGCAGTACTTC. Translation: CASSLNEGTASYEQYF.

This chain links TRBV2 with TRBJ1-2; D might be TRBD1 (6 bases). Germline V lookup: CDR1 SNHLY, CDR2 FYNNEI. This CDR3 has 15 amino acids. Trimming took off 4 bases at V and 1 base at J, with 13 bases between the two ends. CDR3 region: CASSAQGLGNYGYTF. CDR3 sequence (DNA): TGTGCCAGCAGTGCACAGGGATTGGGTAACTATGGCTACACCTTC.

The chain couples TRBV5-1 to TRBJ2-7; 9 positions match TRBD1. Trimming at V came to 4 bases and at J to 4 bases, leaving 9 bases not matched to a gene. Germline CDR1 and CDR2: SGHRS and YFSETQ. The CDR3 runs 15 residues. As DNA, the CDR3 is TGCGCCAGCAGCCAGACGGGACAGGGACTGTACGAGCAGTACTTC. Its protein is CASSQTGQGLYEQYF.

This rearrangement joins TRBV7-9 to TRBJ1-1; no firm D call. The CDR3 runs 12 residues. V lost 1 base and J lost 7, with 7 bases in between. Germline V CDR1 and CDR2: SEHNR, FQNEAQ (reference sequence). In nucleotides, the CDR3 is TGTGCCAGCAGCTTAGTGGGAAATGAAGCTTTCTTT. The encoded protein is CASSLVGNEAFF.

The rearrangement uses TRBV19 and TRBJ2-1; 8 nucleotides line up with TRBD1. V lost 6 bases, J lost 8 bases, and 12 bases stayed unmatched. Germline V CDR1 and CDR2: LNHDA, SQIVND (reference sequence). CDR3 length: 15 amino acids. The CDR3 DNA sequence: TGTGCCAGTAGCGTATGGACAGGGTATCGGGATGAGCAGTTCTTC. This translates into CASSVWTGYRDEQFF.

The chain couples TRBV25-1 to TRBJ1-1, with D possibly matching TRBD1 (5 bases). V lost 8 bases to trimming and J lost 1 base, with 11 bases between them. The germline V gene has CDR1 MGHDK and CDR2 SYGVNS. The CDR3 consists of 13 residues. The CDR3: CASGRGENTEAFF. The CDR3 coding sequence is TGTGCCAGCGGAAGGGGAGAGAACACTGAAGCTTTCTTT.

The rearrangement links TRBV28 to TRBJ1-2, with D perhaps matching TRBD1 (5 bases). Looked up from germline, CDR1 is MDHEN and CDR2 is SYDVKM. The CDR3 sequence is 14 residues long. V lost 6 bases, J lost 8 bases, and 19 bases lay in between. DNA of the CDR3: TGTGCCAGCAGACAACCAGGGTTAACTAGCGGCTACACCTTC. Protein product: CASRQPGLTSGYTF.

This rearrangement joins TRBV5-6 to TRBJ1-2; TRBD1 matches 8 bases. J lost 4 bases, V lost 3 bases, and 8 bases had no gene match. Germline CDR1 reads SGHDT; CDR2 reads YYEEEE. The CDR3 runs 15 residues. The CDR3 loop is CASSSSGQAVYGYTF. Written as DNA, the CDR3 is TGTGCCAGCAGCTCCTCGGGACAGGCTGTCTATGGCTACACCTTC. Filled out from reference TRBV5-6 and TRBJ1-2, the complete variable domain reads DAGVTQSPTHLIKTRGQQVTLRCSPKSGHDTVSWYQQALGQGPQFIFQYYEEEERQRGNFPDRFSGHQFPNYSSELNVNALLLGDSALYLCASSSSGQAVYGYTFGSGTRLTVV.

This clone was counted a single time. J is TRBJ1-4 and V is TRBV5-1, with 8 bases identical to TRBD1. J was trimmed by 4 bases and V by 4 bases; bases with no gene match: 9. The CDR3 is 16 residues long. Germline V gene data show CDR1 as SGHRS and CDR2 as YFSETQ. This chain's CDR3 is CASSDNPGQVNEKLFF. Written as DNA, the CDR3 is TGCGCCAGCAGCGACAATCCGGGACAGGTTAATGAAAAACTGTTTTTT.

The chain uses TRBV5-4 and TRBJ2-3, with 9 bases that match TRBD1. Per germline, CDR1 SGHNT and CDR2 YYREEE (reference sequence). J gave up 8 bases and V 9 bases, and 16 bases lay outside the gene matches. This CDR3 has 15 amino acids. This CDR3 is CANGEPGQGKGTQYF. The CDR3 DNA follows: TGTGCCAACGGCGAACCGGGACAGGGAAAGGGTACGCAGTATTTT.